The 13 T cell receptor beta chains in this list originate from one sample, sequenced in a study of T cells after posttransplantation cyclophosphamide. Clones were read by immunoSEQ multiplex PCR, and TCRdb kept only the in-frame ones, dropping some. The profile covers roughly 20,000 clones, with almost 99% appearing a single time and 0.15% to 0.2% taken by the ten largest. The naive gate required viable CD3+CD4+ or CD3+CD8+ cells with CCR7+CD45RA+CD45RO-CD95-CD27+CD28+ phenotype. Specimen: naive CD4+ T cells sorted from PBMCs. The receptors derive from a middle-aged man in good health, CMV-negative, and a related stem cell transplant donor.

This chain links TRBV7-9 with TRBJ2-3; 8 positions agree with TRBD2. The V gene's germline CDR1 is SEHNR and CDR2 FQNEAQ (reference sequence). V shed 1 base, J shed 1 base, and the junction held 4 bases outside the gene matches. CDR3 length equals 16 residues. The CDR3: CASSLGASGRTDTQYF. The CDR3, as DNA: TGTGCCAGCAGCTTAGGTGCTAGCGGGCGCACAGATACGCAGTATTTT.

The chain couples TRBV11-1 to TRBJ2-1, with TRBD1 matching over 7 bases. Trimming removed 5 bases from V and 3 bases from J; junction bases left unmatched: 1. The CDR3 runs to 13 residues. Germline values: CDR1 SGHAT, CDR2 FQDESV (reference sequence). The CDR3 DNA reads as TGTGCCAGCAGCCCAGGGGGCTACAATGAGCAGTTCTTC. This codes for CASSPGGYNEQFF.

This chain connects TRBV29-1 to TRBJ1-5; tentative D call: TRBD1 (6 bases). Per the germline V gene, CDR1 is SQVTM and CDR2 is ANQGSEA. CDR3 length: 17 amino acids. V lost 2 bases, J lost 5 bases, and 22 bases lay in between. The CDR3, as DNA: TGCAGCGTTGAAAGGGCAGGGGAATATGGGGCCCATCAGCCCCAGCATTTT. It translates to CSVERAGEYGAHQPQHF.

The CDR3 DNA reads TGCGCCAGCAGCCAAGAGTCCGGTGAGCAGTTCTTC. Its translation is CASSQESGEQFF. The V gene is TRBV4-3, the J gene TRBJ2-1; D is unresolved. V was shortened by 0 bases and J by 9 bases, with 6 bases between the two germline ends. Germline CDR1 and CDR2: LGHNA and YSLEER. The CDR3 runs 12 residues.

The genes are TRBV7-2 and TRBJ1-1; no definite D call. V lost 4 bases and J lost 8, with 14 bases in between. The CDR3 loop spans 13 amino acids. Germline V gives CDR1 SGHTA, CDR2 FQGNSA. CDR3 sequence: CASSSDRGLEAFF. The CDR3 DNA follows: TGTGCCAGCAGCTCCGATCGAGGGCTAGAAGCTTTCTTT.

The chain employs TRBV30 and TRBJ2-7; TRBD1 might be the D (6 bases). CDR1 is GTSNPN and CDR2 is SVGIG in the germline V gene (reference sequence). Trimming left V 6 bases short and J 3 bases short, with 9 bases between. The CDR3 length is 11 residues. Here the CDR3 reads CACRGRYEQYF. The CDR3 nucleotides are TGTGCCTGCAGGGGACGCTACGAGCAGTACTTC. The complete variable domain, with remaining parts taken from reference TRBV30 and TRBJ2-7, reads SQTIHQWPATLVQPVGSPLSLECTVEGTSNPNLYWYRQAAGRGLQLLFYSVGIGQISSEVPQNLSASRPQDRQFILSSKKLLLSDSGFYLCACRGRYEQYFGPGTRLTVT.

This clone has just one count. The chain has TRBV15 and TRBJ1-4; TRBD1 agrees at 7 bases. This CDR3 has 16 residues. Germline values: CDR1 LNHNV, CDR2 YYDKDF (reference sequence). Germline trimming cut 1 base from V and 8 bases from J; bases unmatched to any gene: 10. As DNA, the CDR3 is TGTGCCACCAGCAGAGTTGGATACAGGGGTGGAGAAAAACTGTTTTTT. It encodes CATSRVGYRGGEKLFF.

The chain uses TRBV9 and TRBJ2-7; D unresolved. The CDR3 length is 13 residues. The germline CDR1 and CDR2 sequences are SGDLS and YYNGEE. V lost 2 bases and J lost 0, with 6 bases in between. The CDR3 sequence is CASSVASSYEQYF. CDR3 nucleotides: TGTGCCAGCAGCGTCGCCAGCTCCTACGAGCAGTACTTC.

This chain links TRBV5-1 with TRBJ2-1; 7 bases match TRBD2. This CDR3 has 16 amino acids. The germline V gene has CDR1 SGHRS and CDR2 YFSETQ. Germline trimming cut 4 bases from V and 2 bases from J; bases unmatched to any gene: 9. The CDR3 spells CASSIGRESTYNEQFF. The CDR3 region has the DNA TGCGCCAGCAGCATTGGGCGGGAGTCCACCTACAATGAGCAGTTCTTC. Filled out from reference TRBV5-1 and TRBJ2-1, the complete variable domain reads KAGVTQTPRYLIKTRGQQVTLSCSPISGHRSVSWYQQTPGQGLQFLFEYFSETQRNKGNFPGRFSGRQFSNSRSEMNVSTLELGDSALYLCASSIGRESTYNEQFFGPGTRLTVL.

CDR3 sequence reads: CASSQNPAGSSYEQYF. CDR3 nucleotide sequence: TGTGCCAGCAGCCAAAATCCCGCCGGGAGCTCCTACGAGCAGTACTTC. The chain joins TRBV4-2 to TRBJ2-7; D may be TRBD2 (6 bases). With 2 bases removed from V and 0 bases from J, the gap between germline ends came to 14 bases. CDR1 LGHNA and CDR2 YNFKEQ come from the germline V gene. The CDR3 sequence is 16 residues long.

V usage is TRBV7-8 and J usage is TRBJ2-2; a possible D gene is TRBD2 (5 bases). The CDR3 is made up of 14 amino acids. Trimming pared 0 bases from V and 4 bases from J, leaving 6 bases between. Germline V gene data show CDR1 as SGHVS and CDR2 as FQNEAQ. The CDR3 coding sequence is TGTGCCAGCAGCTTAGCGCTAGCCACCGGGGAGCTGTTTTTT. Translation: CASSLALATGELFF. Full variable domain (outside the CDR3, taken from reference TRBV7-8 and TRBJ2-2): GAGVSQSPRYKVAKRGQDVALRCDPISGHVSLFWYQQALGQGPEFLTYFQNEAQLDKSGLPSDRFFAERPEGSVSTLKIQRTQQEDSAVYLCASSLALATGELFFGEGSRLTVL.

The rearrangement uses TRBV2 and TRBJ2-7; unclear D gene. V lost 2 bases to trimming and J lost 3 bases, with 5 bases between them. This CDR3 contains 12 residues. CDR1 is SNHLY and CDR2 is FYNNEI in the germline V gene. CDR3 sequence (DNA): TGTGCCAGCAGTGAACAGTTCTACGAGCAGTACTTC. Protein product: CASSEQFYEQYF.

The V and J genes are TRBV5-1 and TRBJ1-2, with 8 positions matching TRBD1. CDR3 length equals 13 residues. J gave up 3 bases and V 3 bases, and 1 base lay outside the gene matches. Germline V gives CDR1 SGHRS, CDR2 YFSETQ. CDR3 bases: TGCGCCAGCAGCTCGGGACAGGACTATGGCTACACCTTC. Translated: CASSSGQDYGYTF.